A selection of T cell receptor beta chains follows, all from one sample in a study of cytomegalovirus exposure and HLA in healthy donors. Profiled with immunoSEQ multiplex PCR; TCRdb holds only in-frame clones, not every one. The table lists around 77,000 clones, around three quarters of them singletons. The sequenced sample consisted of PBMCs. These receptors all come from a man aged 35 to 55 in good health and CMV-seronegative. The CDR3 runs from the conserved cysteine through the conserved F or W. The order of the fields is clone size, D gene, V gene, J gene, CDR3 protein, CDR3 DNA. D genes are given only for firm matches. Clone size, where shown, is once, few, many, or a class for clones that have expanded.

.	.	TRBV5-1	TRBJ2-7	CASSSGSSYEQYF	TGCGCCAGCAGCTCCGGGAGTTCCTACGAGCAGTACTTC
once	.	TRBV30	TRBJ2-7	CAWNTGFYEQYF	TGTGCCTGGAACACAGGATTCTACGAGCAGTACTTC
.	.	TRBV9	TRBJ2-5	CASSVAGTIVRPETQYF	TGTGCCAGCAGCGTAGCAGGGACAATCGTCAGGCCAGAGACCCAGTACTTC
.	.	TRBV9	TRBJ1-1	CASRDYRDTEAFF	TGTGCCAGCAGAGATTACAGGGATACTGAAGCTTTCTTT
.	TRBD1	TRBV5-5	TRBJ1-2	CASSSAGTGDYGYTF	TGTGCCAGCAGCTCCGCCGGGACAGGGGACTATGGCTACACCTTC
.	.	TRBV10-3	TRBJ2-7	CAISDSKQGAEQYF	TGTGCCATCAGTGATTCTAAACAGGGAGCCGAGCAGTACTTC
.	TRBD1	TRBV5-1	TRBJ2-7	CASSGGQGGYEQYF	TGCGCCAGCAGCGGGGGACAGGGTGGGTACGAGCAGTACTTC
.	TRBD1	TRBV19	TRBJ2-7	CASGDRSPYEQYF	TGTGCCAGTGGGGACAGGTCACCCTACGAGCAGTACTTC
.	TRBD1	TRBV7-2	TRBJ2-7	CASSPWTGGNDEQYF	TGTGCCAGCAGCCCCTGGACAGGGGGCAATGACGAGCAGTACTTC
.	.	TRBV6-6	TRBJ2-2	CASTLLANTGELFF	TGTGCCAGCACACTTCTAGCGAACACCGGGGAGCTGTTTTTT
.	TRBD1	TRBV6-5	TRBJ1-6	CASRRDRGDYSPLHF	TGTGCCAGCAGGAGAGACAGGGGGGATTATTCACCCCTCCACTTT
.	TRBD1	TRBV10-2	TRBJ1-5	CASSVGQRDQPQHF	TGCGCCAGCAGTGTGGGACAGAGGGATCAGCCCCAGCATTTT
.	.	TRBV5-1	TRBJ2-1	CASSLAVDSTYNEQFF	TGCGCCAGCAGCTTGGCCGTGGACAGTACCTACAATGAGCAGTTCTTC
once	.	TRBV27	TRBJ2-7	CASSGGQLGGYEQYF	TGTGCCAGCAGTGGTGGACAGCTCGGTGGCTACGAGCAGTACTTC
few	.	TRBV30	TRBJ2-7	CAWSRMGGGGYEQYF	TGTGCCTGGAGCCGAATGGGGGGAGGGGGGTACGAGCAGTACTTC
.	TRBD1	TRBV5-1	TRBJ1-2	CASSRSGTGAYGYTF	TGCGCCAGCAGCCGCTCAGGGACAGGAGCTTATGGCTACACCTTC
few	.	TRBV30	TRBJ1-1	CAWTQMNTEAFF	TGTGCCTGGACCCAGATGAACACTGAAGCTTTCTTT
.	TRBD2	TRBV9	TRBJ2-3	CASSVWEASGGPTDTQYF	TGTGCCAGCAGCGTTTGGGAGGCTAGCGGGGGGCCGACAGATACGCAGTATTTT
.	TRBD1	TRBV30	TRBJ1-2	CAWSGGTAYYGHTF	TGTGCCTGGAGTGGTGGGACAGCCTACTATGGCCACACCTTC
few	TRBD2	TRBV7-9	TRBJ2-1	CASSPRGGSYNEQFF	TGTGCCAGCAGCCCACGGGGGGGCTCGTACAATGAGCAGTTCTTC
few	.	TRBV6-1	TRBJ2-7	CASSSRDGSSYEQYF	TGTGCCAGCAGCAGCCGGGACGGGAGCTCCTACGAGCAGTACTTC
.	.	TRBV11-3	TRBJ1-1	CASSPVGGTEAFF	TGTGCCAGCAGCCCGGTCGGGGGTACTGAAGCTTTCTTT
.	.	TRBV27	TRBJ2-7	CASFFKQKAAYEQYF	TGTGCCAGTTTTTTCAAGCAGAAGGCGGCATACGAGCAGTACTTC
.	.	TRBV2	TRBJ2-7	CASTWGRSSYEQYF	TGTGCCAGCACCTGGGGGCGGTCCTCCTACGAGCAGTACTTC
.	TRBD1	TRBV7-9	TRBJ2-1	CASSRQGTYNEQFF	TGTGCCAGCAGCCGACAGGGGACTTACAATGAGCAGTTCTTC
.	TRBD1	TRBV6-6	TRBJ1-5	CASGGQGERPQHF	TGTGCCAGCGGGGGACAGGGGGAGCGGCCCCAGCATTTT
.	TRBD2	TRBV6-6	TRBJ2-1	CASSSASGGASGEQFF	TGTGCCAGCAGTTCCGCTAGCGGGGGGGCCTCAGGAGAGCAGTTCTTC
.	.	TRBV11-2	TRBJ2-7	CASSFTGLVGEQYF	TGTGCCAGCAGCTTTACAGGGCTTGTTGGCGAGCAGTACTTC
.	.	TRBV7-6	TRBJ2-2	CASSAGQGGELFF	TGTGCCAGCAGCGCCGGACAAGGCGGGGAGCTGTTTTTT
.	.	TRBV7-2	TRBJ2-3	CASSERGFGADTQYF	TGTGCCAGCAGCGAAAGAGGGTTCGGGGCAGATACGCAGTATTTT
.	.	TRBV7-8	TRBJ1-1	CASSQDPGYTEAFF	TGTGCCAGCAGCCAAGACCCAGGGTACACTGAAGCTTTCTTT
.	TRBD2	TRBV6-6	TRBJ2-1	CASSPPRGDYNEQFF	TGTGCCAGCAGTCCCCCGCGGGGGGACTACAATGAGCAGTTCTTC
.	.	TRBV2	TRBJ2-7	CASSGQGGVVYEQYF	TGTGCCAGCAGTGGCCAGGGGGGAGTAGTATACGAGCAGTACTTC
.	TRBD1	TRBV2	TRBJ1-2	CASSSQGAGGYTF	TGTGCCAGCAGTTCACAGGGGGCAGGGGGCTACACCTTC
.	.	TRBV6-6	TRBJ2-6	CASTLTGANVLTF	TGTGCCAGCACCCTAACTGGGGCCAACGTCCTGACTTTC
.	.	TRBV6-5	TRBJ1-4	CASSRDGGKLFF	TGTGCCAGCAGCCGGGACGGGGGAAAACTGTTTTTT
.	TRBD1	TRBV30	TRBJ1-2	CAWLGTGRQDYGYTF	TGTGCCTGGCTAGGGACAGGCCGACAAGACTATGGCTACACCTTC
.	.	TRBV18	TRBJ1-1	CASSPNGPGIGYIAFF	TGTGCCAGCTCACCGAACGGGCCAGGGATCGGGTATATAGCTTTCTTT
.	TRBD2	TRBV6-5	TRBJ2-7	CASSYLGGDYEQYF	TGTGCCAGCAGTTACTTGGGAGGGGACTACGAGCAGTACTTC
.	.	TRBV4-1	TRBJ2-2	CASSQGTRTGELFF	TGCGCCAGCAGCCAAGGAACTAGGACCGGGGAGCTGTTTTTT
.	TRBD1	TRBV2	TRBJ2-1	CASREDRGRENEQFF	TGTGCCAGCAGGGAGGACAGGGGGCGAGAGAATGAGCAGTTCTTC
.	.	TRBV18	TRBJ2-7	CASSPSGNSYEQYF	TGTGCCAGCTCACCATCAGGGAACTCCTACGAGCAGTACTTC
.	.	TRBV4-2	TRBJ1-5	CASSQIRGNQPQHF	TGTGCCAGCAGCCAGATCCGGGGAAATCAGCCCCAGCATTTT
.	TRBD1	TRBV7-9	TRBJ1-1	CASSLLAGGYTEAFF	TGTGCCAGCAGCTTACTGGCAGGGGGCTACACTGAAGCTTTCTTT
medium-sized	.	TRBV29-1	TRBJ2-7	CSVSVSGFYDEQYF	TGCAGCGTTTCGGTATCGGGGTTCTACGACGAGCAGTACTTC
.	.	TRBV11-2	TRBJ1-2	CASSLTALEGYTF	TGTGCCAGCAGCTTGACAGCTTTGGAGGGCTACACCTTC
.	TRBD2	TRBV7-8	TRBJ2-2	CASSRRTSGNTGELFF	TGTGCCAGCAGCCGGAGGACTAGCGGTAACACCGGGGAGCTGTTTTTT
.	TRBD2	TRBV7-9	TRBJ2-2	CASSLGTSGGANTGELFF	TGTGCCAGCAGCTTAGGAACTAGCGGGGGGGCCAACACCGGGGAGCTGTTTTTT
few	.	TRBV6-6	TRBJ1-1	CASSWGLAEAFF	TGTGCCAGCAGCTGGGGGCTCGCTGAAGCTTTCTTT
.	.	TRBV7-9	TRBJ1-4	CSSSSRIGMANEKLFF	TGTTCCAGCAGCTCTAGGATTGGCATGGCTAATGAAAAACTGTTTTTT
.	TRBD1	TRBV6-4	TRBJ1-6	CASSVIQGTSPLHF	TGTGCCAGCAGTGTCATACAGGGGACTTCACCCCTCCACTTT